Below are 10 T cell receptor beta chains sequenced from a single sample in a study of cytotoxic CD8 clonotypes in ibrutinib-treated CLL (dated by TCRdb to the early 2020s). The time point tag for this specimen amounts to: approximately 11 months on ibrutinib. Receptor amplification or capture employed the immunoSEQ multiplex PCR assay. In its TCRdb copy, this immuneACCESS table keeps in-frame sequences only and misses some clones. Where compared with another copy, unresolved V genes explain less than half of these, and the others have no known cause. Within this sample are tens of thousands of clones, with roughly 69% of them counted one time only. The ten largest clones capture roughly 14% of the sample. Sequencing was performed on PBMCs, taken after 12 months of ibrutinib treatment. The receptors stem from a human donor with chronic lymphocytic leukemia.

The J gene is TRBJ2-5, the V gene TRBV30; D is perhaps TRBD1 (6 bases). CDR1 is GTSNPN, CDR2 SVGIG, per germline (reference sequence). V was cut by 0 bases and J by 5 bases, with 13 bases left in between. The CDR3 sequence is 14 residues long. The CDR3 sequence is CAWSVRQAGETQYF. CDR3 sequence (DNA): TGTGCCTGGAGTGTACGACAGGCCGGCGAGACCCAGTACTTC.

V usage is TRBV7-9 and J usage is TRBJ2-1; D is tentatively TRBD1 or TRBD2 (5 bases each). Trimming removed 1 base from V and 5 bases from J, with 18 bases in between. This CDR3 contains 17 residues. Per germline, CDR1 SEHNR and CDR2 FQNEAQ (reference sequence). Written as DNA, the CDR3 is TGTGCCAGCAGCTTAGTCTCGTTGGGGGTAGAGCACAATGAGCAGTTCTTC. Translation gives CASSLVSLGVEHNEQFF.

This clone was found once. The chain joins TRBV27 to TRBJ2-1; 8 nucleotides align to TRBD2. The CDR3 runs 17 residues. Germline values: CDR1 MNHEY, CDR2 SMNVEV (reference sequence). Unmatched junction bases numbered 18, after V lost 6 bases and J lost 8 bases. The CDR3, as DNA: TGTGCCAGCAGAACCGACCTTAGGGCGGGAGGTAGGGATGAGCAGTTCTTC. Its protein product is CASRTDLRAGGRDEQFF.

V gene TRBV6-5 combines with J gene TRBJ1-2; 8 bases align to TRBD1. Per the germline V gene, CDR1 is MNHEY and CDR2 is SVGAGI. The CDR3 is 14 amino acids. V lost 1 base, J lost 5 bases, and 3 bases stayed unmatched. The CDR3 DNA reads as TGTGCCAGCAGTTACTTGGACAGGGCTTATGGCTACACCTTC. Translation: CASSYLDRAYGYTF.

The chain couples TRBV5-1 to TRBJ2-3; TRBD2 aligns across 16 bases. From germline, CDR1 is SGHRS and CDR2 YFSETQ. This CDR3 is built from 18 residues. V lost 4 bases, J lost 1 base, and 6 bases stayed unmatched. The CDR3 is CASSPGLAGGDGTDTQYF. The CDR3 region has the DNA TGCGCCAGCAGCCCGGGACTAGCGGGAGGGGACGGCACAGATACGCAGTATTTT.

The rearrangement uses TRBV5-1 and TRBJ1-2, with TRBD1 matching 7 bases. The length of the CDR3 is 16 residues. J was trimmed by 4 bases and V by 0 bases; bases with no gene match: 9. CDR1 is SGHRS, CDR2 YFSETQ, per germline. CDR3 protein: CASSLEDHRGGYGYTF. Written as DNA, the CDR3 is TGCGCCAGCAGCTTGGAGGACCACAGGGGCGGCTATGGCTACACCTTC. The complete variable domain, with remaining parts taken from reference TRBV5-1 and TRBJ1-2, reads KAGVTQTPRYLIKTRGQQVTLSCSPISGHRSVSWYQQTPGQGLQFLFEYFSETQRNKGNFPGRFSGRQFSNSRSEMNVSTLELGDSALYLCASSLEDHRGGYGYTFGSGTRLTVV.

The chain is built from TRBV11-1 and TRBJ2-1, with no clear D. The germline V gene has CDR1 SGHAT and CDR2 FQDESV (reference sequence). The CDR3 extends over 13 amino acids. The ends were cut back, 5 bases at V and 2 bases at J, with 7 bases in the middle. CDR3 in DNA: TGTGCCAGCAGCGCCCGAACCTACAATGAGCAGTTCTTC. Translating gives CASSARTYNEQFF.

This chain links TRBV27 with TRBJ2-5, with a tentative D call TRBD2 (6 bases). The CDR3 loop spans 11 amino acids. The ends were cut back, 5 bases at V and 7 bases at J, with 8 bases in the middle. Germline V gene data show CDR1 as MNHEY and CDR2 as SMNVEV (reference sequence). Here the CDR3 reads CASSPGGTQYF. The CDR3 DNA is TGTGCCAGCAGTCCCGGGGGGACCCAGTACTTC.

The chain has TRBV6-1 and TRBJ1-3; D is unclear. The CDR3 consists of 11 residues. Germline CDR1 reads MNHNS; CDR2 reads SASEGT. Trimming took off 7 bases at V and 7 bases at J, with 8 bases between the two ends. CDR3 amino acids: CASTLGNTIYF. DNA for the CDR3: TGTGCCAGCACTCTAGGGAACACCATATATTTT.

The J gene is TRBJ2-3, the V gene TRBV7-9; possibly TRBD1 for D (6 bases). V shed 6 bases and J shed 1 base, with 8 bases lying between them. The CDR3 extends over 13 amino acids. Germline CDR1 reads SEHNR; CDR2 reads FQNEAQ (reference sequence). The CDR3 DNA reads as TGTGCCAGCAGTCCAGGGGGCACAGATACGCAGTATTTT. It specifies CASSPGGTDTQYF.